A selection of T cell receptor beta chains follows, all from one sample in a study of blood T cell repertoires in COVID-19. Repertoires were generated with immunoSEQ multiplex PCR, while TCRdb's copy carries only in-frame clones and drops some. The table shows around 160,000 clones, with about 81% occurring only once. Sequencing used peripheral blood. The receptors shown here come from a human donor in a cohort sampled during active COVID-19. Both conserved end residues are part of each CDR3. The D gene is left open where the match is weak. Expanded clones get a size class; other rows say once, few or many, or leave the size out.

cdr3_aa cdr3_nt j_call v_call d_call clone_size
CASSYLVTRSAETQYF TGTGCCAGCAGTTACCTCGTGACTAGATCCGCGGAGACCCAGTACTTC TRBJ2-5 TRBV6-2/TRBV6-3 - -
CASSVQGGNTEAFF TGTGCCAGCAGCGTACAGGGGGGGAACACTGAAGCTTTCTTT TRBJ1-1 TRBV7-2 TRBD1 -
CASSPRQGGTGELFF TGTGCCAGCAGCCCCAGACAGGGTGGGACCGGGGAGCTGTTTTTT TRBJ2-2 TRBV7-6 TRBD1 -
CASSRVGDNEQFF TGCGCCAGCAGCCGGGTAGGGGACAATGAGCAGTTCTTC TRBJ2-1 TRBV5-1 - -
CASSVGPGQGNNGANVLTF TGTGCCAGCAGTGTGGGGCCGGGACAGGGGAATAATGGGGCCAACGTCCTGACTTTC TRBJ2-6 TRBV27 TRBD1 -
CATSSDPTQRGSTQYF TGTGCCACCAGCAGCGATCCGACCCAGCGGGGGAGCACGCAGTATTTT TRBJ2-3 TRBV15 TRBD2 few
CASSTTGTGWDTQYF TGTGCCAGTAGCACAACCGGGACAGGTTGGGATACGCAGTATTTT TRBJ2-3 TRBV19 TRBD1 -
CASSPRVRQSMANEQFF TGTGCCAGCTCACCCCGGGTCCGCCAGAGCATGGCCAATGAGCAGTTCTTC TRBJ2-1 TRBV18 - -
CATSAPQGVVSGANVLTF TGTGCCACCAGTGCCCCCCAAGGGGTGGTCTCTGGGGCCAACGTCCTGACTTTC TRBJ2-6 TRBV24-1 - -
CASSLVRGVNEQFF TGTGCCAGCAGCTTGGTTCGGGGGGTGAATGAGCAGTTCTTC TRBJ2-1 TRBV13 TRBD2 once
CATGPSSYNSPLHF TGTGCCACGGGTCCTAGCTCCTATAATTCACCCCTCCACTTT TRBJ1-6 TRBV28 - once
CASSSARGAWDTQYF TGTGCCAGCAGTTCCGCCAGGGGGGCTTGGGATACGCAGTATTTT TRBJ2-3 TRBV6-2/TRBV6-3 - -
CASSRGVAGSYNEQFF TGTGCCAGCAGCAGGGGGGTAGCGGGATCCTACAATGAGCAGTTCTTC TRBJ2-1 TRBV21-1 - -
CATGQMNTEAFF TGTGCCACCGGACAGATGAACACTGAAGCTTTCTTT TRBJ1-1 TRBV12-3/TRBV12-4 - -
CASSLQGTNYGYTF TGTGCCAGCAGCCTTCAGGGGACTAACTATGGCTACACCTTC TRBJ1-2 TRBV27 - -
CAGGQGLSTDTQYF TGTGCCGGTGGACAGGGCCTAAGCACAGATACGCAGTATTTT TRBJ2-3 TRBV30 TRBD1 -
CASSPRVQKNTGELFF TGTGCCAGTAGTCCCCGGGTCCAGAAGAACACCGGGGAGCTGTTTTTT TRBJ2-2 TRBV19 - -
CAIRENLAKNIQYF TGTGCCATCAGGGAGAATCTAGCCAAAAACATTCAGTACTTC TRBJ2-4 TRBV10-3 - -
CAWQDRGSSPLHF TGTGCCTGGCAGGACAGGGGGAGTTCACCCCTCCACTTT TRBJ1-6 TRBV30 TRBD1 -
CSVQRSLAKNIQYF TGCAGCGTTCAGCGGAGCCTAGCCAAAAACATTCAGTACTTC TRBJ2-4 TRBV29-1 - -
CAWSVSYGGYGYTF TGTGCCTGGAGTGTGTCATACGGAGGCTATGGCTACACCTTC TRBJ1-2 TRBV30 - once
CSVEDPLDSLF TGCAGCGTTGAAGATCCCCTCGACAGCCTCTTT TRBJ1-1 TRBV29-1 - -
CASSATGFTEAFF TGTGCCAGCAGCGCTACAGGGTTCACTGAAGCTTTCTTT TRBJ1-1 TRBV13 - -
CASSSPGLNYGYTF TGTGCCAGCAGCTCGCCGGGTCTTAACTATGGCTACACCTTC TRBJ1-2 TRBV7-6 - few
CASSWGQGVGQPQHF TGTGCCAGCAGTTGGGGACAGGGGGTCGGTCAGCCCCAGCATTTT TRBJ1-5 TRBV28 TRBD1 -
CATAPGLVESDTQYF TGTGCCACTGCCCCGGGACTAGTGGAGTCCGATACGCAGTATTTT TRBJ2-3 TRBV10-3 TRBD2 -
CASSLGRGLFNEQFF TGTGCCAGCAGCTTAGGAAGGGGACTTTTCAATGAGCAGTTCTTC TRBJ2-1 TRBV11-2 - -
CAWSVGGSQETQYF TGTGCCTGGAGTGTCGGAGGGAGTCAAGAGACCCAGTACTTC TRBJ2-5 TRBV30 - -
CAISESPSGTTQETQYF TGTGCCATCAGTGAGTCGCCTAGCGGGACAACCCAAGAGACCCAGTACTTC TRBJ2-5 TRBV10-3 TRBD2 -
CASSLSPGLVGNTIYF TGTGCCAGCAGTTTATCGCCGGGACTGGTAGGAAACACCATATATTTT TRBJ1-3 TRBV27 - -
CASSYSTDHRETDEQFF TGTGCCAGCAGTTACTCGACGGACCACAGGGAGACGGATGAGCAGTTCTTC TRBJ2-1 TRBV6-2/TRBV6-3 - -
CAATNRGLSYGYTF TGTGCCGCTACCAACAGGGGGCTTAGCTATGGCTACACCTTC TRBJ1-2 TRBV6-5 TRBD1 -
CASSVERAGNTIYF TGTGCCAGCAGCGTAGAAAGAGCGGGAAACACCATATATTTT TRBJ1-3 TRBV9 - -
CASSPGTTNNEQFF TGTGCCAGCAGTCCCGGGACTACGAACAATGAGCAGTTCTTC TRBJ2-1 TRBV6-6 TRBD2 few
CASSAGLAAYNEQFF TGTGCCAGCAGTGCCGGACTAGCGGCCTACAATGAGCAGTTCTTC TRBJ2-1 TRBV28 TRBD2 -
CASSLGLAGGLLAKNIQYF TGTGCCAGCAGCTTAGGACTAGCGGGGGGGCTGCTGGCCAAAAACATTCAGTACTTC TRBJ2-4 TRBV7-2 TRBD2 few
CAISEYAQGAGEKLFF TGTGCCATCAGTGAATACGCTCAGGGGGCTGGTGAAAAACTGTTTTTT TRBJ1-4 TRBV10-3 TRBD1 -
CASSYDRNQPQHF TGTGCCAGCAGTTACGACAGGAATCAGCCCCAGCATTTT TRBJ1-5 TRBV6-5 - -
CASSQRGNTGELFF TGTGCCAGCAGCCAAAGGGGGAACACCGGGGAGCTGTTTTTT TRBJ2-2 TRBV14 - -
CASSNEEVADVSGNTIYF TGTGCCAGCAGCAACGAAGAAGTCGCGGATGTCTCTGGAAACACCATATATTTT TRBJ1-3 TRBV21-1 - -
CASLYRECCGYTF TGCGCCAGCCTCTACAGGGAATGTTGTGGCTACACCTTC TRBJ1-2 TRBV23-1 - -
CASSTVGGETQYF TGTGCCAGCAGCACGGTTGGAGGAGAGACCCAGTACTTC TRBJ2-5 TRBV11-3 - -
CSASRGGDGYTF TGCAGTGCTAGTCGGGGAGGGGACGGCTACACCTTC TRBJ1-2 TRBV20-1 - once
CASSAQGALNTEAFF TGCGCCAGCAGCGCTCAGGGGGCTTTGAACACTGAAGCTTTCTTT TRBJ1-1 TRBV4-3 TRBD1 few
CASSSILDRGGVYEQYF TGTGCCAGCAGTTCAATCCTGGACAGGGGCGGTGTCTACGAGCAGTACTTC TRBJ2-7 TRBV28 TRBD1 -
CASSSTGDNEQFF TGTGCCAGCAGTAGTACAGGGGACAATGAGCAGTTCTTC TRBJ2-1 TRBV6-5 TRBD1 -
CASSWGVGYEQYF TGTGCCAGTAGTTGGGGGGTAGGGTACGAGCAGTACTTC TRBJ2-7 TRBV19 - once
CASSQDGSGGEKLFF TGCGCCAGCAGCCAAGATGGGTCCGGCGGTGAAAAACTGTTTTTT TRBJ1-4 TRBV4-1 - many
CSVKTHRGPEEPRAFF TGCAGCGTAAAAACCCACAGGGGGCCCGAAGAACCTAGAGCTTTCTTT TRBJ1-1 TRBV29-1 TRBD1 -
CASSQGLLSGVYNEQFF TGTGCCAGCAGCCAAGGTCTTCTATCGGGAGTTTACAATGAGCAGTTCTTC TRBJ2-1 TRBV3-1/TRBV3-2 - few
CASSSDGVYEQYF TGTGCCAGCAGTAGTGACGGAGTCTACGAGCAGTACTTC TRBJ2-7 TRBV2 - -
CASSQGHGQSGNTIYF TGTGCCAGCTCACAGGGACATGGACAGTCTGGAAACACCATATATTTT TRBJ1-3 TRBV18 - -
CASSQLRLAGHTDTQYF TGTGCCAGCAGTCAACTTAGACTAGCGGGGCACACAGATACGCAGTATTTT TRBJ2-3 TRBV28 TRBD2 -
CASSPGLQSTDTQYF TGTGCCAGCAGCCCCGGACTACAAAGCACAGATACGCAGTATTTT TRBJ2-3 TRBV3-1/TRBV3-2 - -
CASSFRQGGGTDTQYF TGTGCCAGCAGCTTCAGGCAGGGCGGCGGCACAGATACGCAGTATTTT TRBJ2-3 TRBV5-4 - -
CASSPLDSRNEQYF TGTGCCAGCTCACCGCTGGACAGTAGGAACGAGCAGTACTTC TRBJ2-7 TRBV18 - -
CASSGGTHQSNTGELFF TGTGCCAGCAGCGGGGGGACGCACCAATCGAACACCGGGGAGCTGTTTTTT TRBJ2-2 TRBV5-4 - -
CASSQAGYGYTF TGTGCCAGCAGCCAAGCGGGATATGGCTACACCTTC TRBJ1-2 TRBV14 - -
CASSPWDSSYEQYF TGTGCCAGCTCACCATGGGACAGTTCCTACGAGCAGTACTTC TRBJ2-7 TRBV18 TRBD1 once
CASSVALAVLTDTQYF TGTGCCAGCAGCGTAGCACTAGCGGTCCTCACAGATACGCAGTATTTT TRBJ2-3 TRBV9 TRBD2 -